This passage covers 22 T cell receptor beta chains from one sample sequenced in a study of response to subunit inactivated influenza vaccine. TCRdb recomputed calls from the RT-PCR reads with MiXCR, one row per CDR3 protein. The sample comprises hundreds of thousands of distinct CDR3 sequences, about 11% of which are singletons, and roughly 10% rests with the top ten. The sequenced sample was PBMCs from blood, obtained on the day of vaccination. Every receptor here comes from a man aged 45-60 years who received an inactivated influenza vaccine.

The CDR3 protein is CASSLDRLAGTSWTQYF. The CDR3 nucleotides are TGTGCCAGCAGTTTAGATAGGCTAGCGGGTACAAGTTGGACCCAGTACTTC. The chain carries TRBV28 and TRBJ2-5, with 8 nucleotides matching TRBD2. The CDR3 has 17 amino acids. Germline values: CDR1 MDHEN, CDR2 SYDVKM. Trimming removed 2 bases from V and 7 bases from J; junction bases left unmatched: 15.

This clonotype was recorded at least ten times. The chain joins TRBV12-3 or TRBV12-4 to TRBJ1-1; tentative D call: TRBD1 (5 bases). The CDR3 is 12 amino acids. Trimming cost V 7 bases and J 3 bases, with 9 bases left between them. The DNA of the CDR3 is TGTGCCAGCAATCAGGGTGACACTGAAGCTTTCTTT. Translating gives CASNQGDTEAFF.

This clonotype appeared many times. The chain combines TRBV5-6 with TRBJ1-1; D is unclear. This CDR3 contains 14 residues. CDR1 is SGHDT, CDR2 YYEEEE, per germline. V dropped 0 bases and J dropped 5 bases, with 11 bases sitting between them. CDR3 nucleotide sequence: TGTGCCAGCAGCTTGGTGGCAGCGCGGACTGAAGCTTTCTTT. Its translation: CASSLVAARTEAFF.

This clonotype was seen ten or more times. This rearrangement joins TRBV7-2 to TRBJ1-3; D is undetermined. The germline V and J ends were trimmed by 5 bases and 0 bases, with 8 bases remaining between them. The CDR3 consists of 14 residues. Germline CDR1 and CDR2: SGHTA and FQGNSA. CDR3 bases: TGTGCCAGCAGCCCTGGTTTCTCTGGAAACACCATATATTTT. Encoded protein: CASSPGFSGNTIYF.

This chain connects TRBV15 to TRBJ2-1; D is ambiguous. Germline loops: CDR1 LNHNV, CDR2 YYDKDF (reference sequence). This CDR3 contains 15 residues. Trimming pared 4 bases from V and 0 bases from J, leaving 10 bases between. CDR3: CATSIDSSSYNEQFF. CDR3 in DNA: TGTGCCACCAGCATCGACTCAAGCTCCTACAATGAGCAGTTCTTC.

This clonotype was seen a handful of times. This sequence joins TRBV20-1 and TRBJ1-1; D unclear. CDR3 length: 15 residues. Trimming left V 1 base short and J 5 bases short, with 17 bases between. From germline, CDR1 is DFQATT and CDR2 SNEGSKA (reference sequence). The CDR3 DNA is TGCAGTGCTAGAGCTTTCTTAAGTGGGAGGACTGAAGCTTTCTTT. It translates to CSARAFLSGRTEAFF.

J is TRBJ2-1 and V is TRBV11-1; 13 bases align to TRBD2. The CDR3 covers 19 residues. Germline V gene sequence: CDR1 SGHAT, CDR2 FQDESV (reference sequence). The V segment lost 3 bases and the J segment 0 bases; nucleotides outside the gene matches: 8. CDR3 coding DNA: TGTGCCAGCAGCTTTCTTCCGGGACTAGCGGGGTCCTCCTACAATGAGCAGTTCTTC. It codes for CASSFLPGLAGSSYNEQFF. Complete variable domain (other parts from reference TRBV11-1 and TRBJ2-1): EAEVAQSPRYKITEKSQAVAFWCDPISGHATLYWYRQILGQGPELLVQFQDESVVDDSQLPKDRFSAERLKGVDSTLKIQPAELGDSAMYLCASSFLPGLAGSSYNEQFFGPGTRLTVL.

This clonotype has a count of ten or more. The rearrangement joins TRBV4-2 to TRBJ2-2, with D unresolved. Trimming shortened V by 1 base and J by 6 bases, and 12 bases separated the two germline ends. The V gene's germline CDR1 is LGHNA and CDR2 YNFKEQ. The CDR3 is 15 amino acids. The CDR3 is CASSQGPIVAGELFF. The CDR3 bases are TGTGCCAGCAGCCAAGGACCTATAGTGGCCGGGGAGCTGTTTTTT.

The V and J genes are TRBV5-1 and TRBJ2-7; D tentatively reads TRBD1 or TRBD2 (5 bases each). This CDR3 has 19 residues. Germline-derived CDR1 and CDR2 are SGHRS and YFSETQ. V was cut by 4 bases and J by 0 bases, with 26 bases left in between. CDR3 bases: TGCGCCAGCAGCCCGGGGATAAACTGGGGCGGCGTCCCCTCCTACGAGCAGTACTTC. Its translation: CASSPGINWGGVPSYEQYF.

This clonotype was observed a handful of times. The chain recombines TRBV28 with TRBJ1-2; D is unresolved. The CDR3 has 12 residues. V gave up 7 bases and J gave up 1 base, with 7 bases separating them. Germline assignment: CDR1 MDHEN and CDR2 SYDVKM. The DNA of the CDR3 is TGTGCCAGCACCAGGATTAACTATGGCTACACCTTC. Its translation: CASTRINYGYTF.

On this clonotype itself: The junction departs from the called germline gene at one end, perhaps through a read error. The chain carries TRBV20-1 and TRBJ2-2; unclear D gene. Germline CDR1 DFQATT, CDR2 SNEGSKA (reference sequence). The CDR3 loop spans 16 amino acids. DNA for the CDR3: TGCTGTGCTAGAGATGCCGCAGCGCTCAGCACCGGGGAGCTGTTTTTT. Amino acids: CCARDAAALSTGELFF.

The chain combines TRBV5-1 with TRBJ2-5; the D is unclear. This CDR3 is 16 amino acids long. V lost 0 bases and J 4 bases, leaving 16 bases between the germline ends. In germline, CDR1 is SGHRS, CDR2 YFSETQ. CDR3 loop: CASSLVGGQPTETQYF. The CDR3 region has the DNA TGCGCCAGCAGCTTGGTTGGTGGGCAGCCGACAGAGACCCAGTACTTC.

In this sample, this clonotype turned up many times. This chain links TRBV20-1 with TRBJ2-1, with D unclear. Germline V gives CDR1 DFQATT, CDR2 SNEGSKA (reference sequence). This CDR3 contains 13 residues. V dropped 4 bases and J dropped 5 bases, with 12 bases sitting between them. This chain's CDR3 is CSATSQRDNEQFF. The CDR3 DNA is TGCAGTGCTACCTCCCAACGGGACAATGAGCAGTTCTTC.

This clonotype turned up a few times. The rearrangement links TRBV3-1 to TRBJ2-7; D unresolved. Germline V gene data show CDR1 as LGHDT and CDR2 as YNNKEL (reference sequence). Trimming left V 2 bases short and J 3 bases short, with 5 bases between. The CDR3 covers 12 residues. The CDR3 reads CASSQSDYEQYF. CDR3 DNA: TGTGCCAGCAGCCAATCGGACTACGAGCAGTACTTC.

This clonotype was detected ten times or more. This chain uses TRBV28 with TRBJ1-5; D gene unclear. Germline V gene lookup returns CDR1 MDHEN and CDR2 SYDVKM. The CDR3 is made up of 12 amino acids. Deletions cut 8 bases from V and 0 bases from J, with 5 bases between. The CDR3 nucleotides read TGTGCCAGCGTCGATAGCAATCAGCCCCAGCATTTT. Amino acids: CASVDSNQPQHF.

There are a few counts of this clonotype. The J gene is TRBJ2-5, the V gene TRBV5-1; 9 nucleotides line up with TRBD1. The CDR3 contains 14 residues. V was pared by 5 bases and J by 3 bases, with 5 bases of the junction left unmatched. The germline gives CDR1 SGHRS, CDR2 YFSETQ. The CDR3 region has the DNA TGCGCCAGCAGTCCCGGGACAGGGAAAGAGACCCAGTACTTC. Amino acid sequence: CASSPGTGKETQYF. Full variable domain (remainder filled in from reference TRBV5-1 and TRBJ2-5): KAGVTQTPRYLIKTRGQQVTLSCSPISGHRSVSWYQQTPGQGLQFLFEYFSETQRNKGNFPGRFSGRQFSNSRSEMNVSTLELGDSALYLCASSPGTGKETQYFGPGTRLLVL.

This chain joins TRBV4-2 and TRBJ1-4; 9 bases map to TRBD1. The CDR3 covers 15 residues. Germline-derived CDR1 and CDR2 are LGHNA and YNFKEQ. V was pared by 6 bases and J by 6 bases, with 8 bases of the junction left unmatched. CDR3 loop: CASRSTGGPDEKLFF. The CDR3 DNA reads TGTGCCAGCAGATCGACAGGGGGTCCGGATGAAAAACTGTTTTTT.

The V call is TRBV5-1, the J call TRBJ2-1, with D possibly called TRBD1 or TRBD2 (6 bases each). CDR1 and CDR2 (germline): SGHRS, YFSETQ. Trimming took off 5 bases at V and 7 bases at J, with 7 bases between the two ends. The CDR3 runs to 11 residues. The CDR3 sequence: CASRGGNEQFF. The CDR3 DNA follows: TGCGCCAGCAGAGGGGGGAATGAGCAGTTCTTC.

This clonotype was counted between two and nine times. This sequence joins TRBV5-1 and TRBJ2-1; 11 bases are shared with TRBD2. CDR1 SGHRS and CDR2 YFSETQ come from the germline V gene. This CDR3 is built from 17 residues. V lost 0 bases to trimming and J lost 4 bases; unmatched junction nucleotides: 6. The CDR3 loop reads CASSLAGASGGYNEQFF. The CDR3 nucleotides are TGCGCCAGCAGCTTGGCCGGGGCTAGCGGGGGGTACAATGAGCAGTTCTTC.

There are many counts of this clonotype. The genes are TRBV3-1 and TRBJ2-2; 8 bases fit TRBD1. Germline CDR1 reads LGHDT; CDR2 reads YNNKEL (reference sequence). The J segment lost 4 bases and the V segment lost 1 base, leaving 2 bases of the junction unmatched. The CDR3 runs 15 residues. This CDR3 is CASSQVTGATGELFF. The CDR3 DNA sequence: TGTGCCAGCAGCCAAGTGACAGGGGCCACCGGGGAGCTGTTTTTT. The whole variable domain, filled in from reference TRBV3-1 and TRBJ2-2, reads DTAVSQTPKYLVTQMGNDKSIKCEQNLGHDTMYWYKQDSKKFLKIMFSYNNKELIINETVPNRFSPKSPDKAHLNLHINSLELGDSAVYFCASSQVTGATGELFFGEGSRLTVL.

The V gene is TRBV4-1, the J gene TRBJ2-7, with 10 bases that match TRBD1. This CDR3 has 14 amino acids. Trimming removed 5 bases from V and 3 bases from J; junction bases left unmatched: 4. The germline CDR1 and CDR2 sequences are MGHRA and YSYEKL. CDR3 sequence: CASSRRDRGYEQYF. DNA for the CDR3: TGCGCCAGCAGCAGAAGGGACAGGGGCTACGAGCAGTACTTC.

This clonotype has only a few counts. This chain connects TRBV5-4 to TRBJ2-1; tentatively, D is TRBD1 (5 bases). V gave up 5 bases and J gave up 4 bases, with 13 bases separating them. This CDR3 is 14 amino acids long. Germline CDR1 reads SGHNT; CDR2 reads YYREEE (reference sequence). The CDR3 DNA sequence: TGTGCCAGCAGTAAGCCAGGGTCATACAATGAGCAGTTCTTC. This gives the protein CASSKPGSYNEQFF.